Following are 7 T cell receptor beta chains from one sample sequenced in a study of pediatric ulcerative colitis. During colonoscopy, one to two rectal pinch biopsies were collected. Generated by immunoSEQ multiplex PCR, the TCRdb table keeps only in-frame clones and is missing some. There are over 45,000 clones in the sample; 78% occur only once, and less than 4.5% lies in the top ten. Input material: gut tissue. The receptors here all came from a girl aged 5-17 years with moderate ulcerative colitis.

The gene calls are TRBV18 and TRBJ2-2; no reliable D call. Between the trimmed V and J ends, which lost 6 bases and 3 bases, there was a span of 11 bases. The CDR3 spans 14 residues. The germline gives CDR1 KGHSH, CDR2 LQKENI. The CDR3 nucleotides read TGTGCCAGCTCCCTAAGTCCCGACACCGGGGAGCTGTTTTTT. This encodes CASSLSPDTGELFF.

The rearrangement uses TRBV5-4 and TRBJ1-2; D unresolved. Trimming stripped 3 bases from V and 0 bases from J, with 9 bases between. Looked up from germline, CDR1 is SGHNT and CDR2 is YYREEE (reference sequence). The CDR3 consists of 14 residues. The CDR3 DNA follows: TGTGCCAGCAGCTCTACAGTAGCTAACTATGGCTACACCTTC. It codes for CASSSTVANYGYTF.

The J gene is TRBJ2-5, the V gene TRBV20-1, with 7 bases fitting TRBD2. V shed 5 bases and J 4 bases; nucleotides not matched to a gene: 1. The CDR3 length is 11 residues. Germline lookup yields CDR1 DFQATT and CDR2 SNEGSKA (reference sequence). Written as DNA, the CDR3 is TGCAGTGCTTTAGCGGGAGAGACCCAGTACTTC. The encoded protein is CSALAGETQYF.

The genes are TRBV5-4 and TRBJ1-2; no clear D gene. The germline V gene has CDR1 SGHNT and CDR2 YYREEE (reference sequence). Trimming took off 2 bases at V and 3 bases at J, with 8 bases between the two ends. This CDR3 region has 13 residues. The CDR3 protein is CASSFEGYYGYTF. The CDR3, as DNA: TGTGCCAGCAGCTTCGAAGGCTACTATGGCTACACCTTC.

The gene calls are TRBV9 and TRBJ2-1, with 8 nucleotides matching TRBD2. Germline lookup yields CDR1 SGDLS and CDR2 YYNGEE. Trimming cost V 4 bases and J 2 bases; bases outside gene matches: 5. The CDR3 length is 15 residues. The CDR3 bases are TGTGCCAGCAGCATCAGCGGGGGAACCTACAATGAGCAGTTCTTC. It specifies CASSISGGTYNEQFF.

The chain has TRBV6-5 and TRBJ2-7, with TRBD1 matching over 7 bases. Trimming took 4 bases from V and 3 from J; bases not matched to a gene: 12. The length of the CDR3 is 16 residues. Germline-derived CDR1 and CDR2 are MNHEY and SVGAGI. CDR3 nucleotides: TGTGCCAGCAGTTCACTAACAGGGGCCCCCTTCTACGAGCAGTACTTC. Protein sequence: CASSSLTGAPFYEQYF.

The chain is built from TRBV10-2 and TRBJ2-7; TRBD1 aligns across 9 bases. This CDR3 spans 14 amino acids. CDR1 is WSHSY, CDR2 SAAADI, per germline. V lost 2 bases and J lost 4; bases outside the gene matches: 3. CDR3 in amino acids: CASSEVTGGYEQYF. CDR3 coding DNA: TGCGCCAGCAGTGAGGTGACAGGGGGTTACGAGCAGTACTTC.